This entry features one T cell receptor (beta chain) sequence. Its antigen is undetermined. Sequenced by immunoSEQ multiplex PCR; TCRdb stores in-frame clones only, minus some. Of 180,000 or so clones listed, approximately 93% were seen once; the top ten hold less than 2%. This entry belongs to a study of T cell responses to AZD1222 COVID-19 vaccine. The ends were cut back, 0 bases at V and 6 bases at J, with 10 bases in the middle. The CDR3 consists of 14 residues. CDR1 is MRHNA, CDR2 SNTAGT, per germline. General study findings and limits: Only 5 or 6 individuals given AZD1222 were seropositive at baseline. Sampled repertoires all dated from after the peak T cell response. Most donors were white British, females outnumbered males, and clonal diversity was possibly underestimated.

The genes are TRBV6-4 and TRBJ2-3; possible D gene TRBD2, 6 bases. Sequencing used peripheral blood, obtained 28 days after the second AZD1222 dose. This TCR was recovered from an adult who received the AZD1222 COVID-19 vaccine. The CDR3 DNA is TGTGCCAGCAGTGACTCACTCGGAGGGGATACGCAGTATTTT. Amino acid sequence: CASSDSLGGDTQYF.